The T cell receptor (beta chain) under discussion was sequenced for a study of siplizumab effects on memory and regulatory T cells. Whole-study results and caveats: Greater diversity than memory cells seemed evident in naive T cells, which also appeared to be major alloresponse contributors. Where siplizumab was present, mappable alloreactive CD4+ clones averaged around 70% Treg-derived, compared with roughly 30% in controls.

Details on this clone: Its antigen is unknown.

Using immunoSEQ multiplex PCR, the repertoire was profiled, and TCRdb retains in-frame clones only, with some absent. The sample holds tens of thousands of clones, around 98% seen once. This CDR3 has 15 amino acids. Germline loops: CDR1 SGDLS, CDR2 YYNGEE. Trimming cost V 3 bases and J 4 bases, with 14 bases left between them. The V gene is TRBV9, the J gene TRBJ2-1, with D possibly TRBD1 on 6 matching bases. The receptor was derived from a human donor in good health. Sequenced input: naive CD8+ T cells sorted from blood. CDR3 protein: CASSASGHLYNEQFF. For the CDR3, the DNA is TGTGCCAGCAGCGCATCGGGACACCTATACAATGAGCAGTTCTTC.